One sample yielded the 21 T cell receptor beta chains listed below, sequenced in a study of molecular identifiers for immune sequencing clone quantification. TCRdb recomputed calls from the PCR reads with MiXCR, one row per CDR3 protein. The data hold 90,000 or so distinct CDR3 sequences, with around 25% observed a single time. Sequencing was performed on naive CD8+ T cells from blood, with Jurkat cell RNA spiked in. The subset here: FACS-sorted CD8+CD4-CCR7+CD45RA+ naive T cells. These receptor sequences come from a human donor in good health. Some libraries in this study had Jurkat cell RNA spiked in.

This chain joins TRBV12-5 and TRBJ1-5; D is ambiguous. Per the germline V gene, CDR1 is LGHNT and CDR2 is FRNRAP. The CDR3 sequence is 11 residues long. Trimming took 4 bases from V and 4 from J, leaving 2 bases between them. DNA for the CDR3: TGTGCTAGTGGTTCAAATCAGCCCCAGCATTTT. This sequence encodes CASGSNQPQHF.

In regard to this clonotype: This clone may be a read error of a much larger clone one base away. The CDR3 nucleotides are TGCAGTGCTCGCAGTGGTAGCACAGATACGCAGTATTTT. This translates into CSARSGSTDTQYF. The genes are TRBV20-1 and TRBJ2-3; no clear D. CDR1 and CDR2 from the germline V gene are DFQATT and SNEGSKA (reference sequence). The V end was cut by 5 bases, the J end by 0 bases, with 9 bases between. The CDR3 sequence is 13 residues long.

This clonotype was observed at least ten times. This chain joins TRBV12-3 or TRBV12-4 and TRBJ2-7, with a possible D match to TRBD2 (5 bases). Deletions cut 5 bases from V and 1 base from J, with 15 bases between. The length of the CDR3 is 15 residues. The CDR3 region is CASSPRRAESYEQYF. For the CDR3, the DNA is TGTGCCAGCAGTCCCCGGCGGGCGGAGTCCTACGAGCAGTACTTC.

The chain employs TRBV7-9 and TRBJ2-2, with TRBD1 matching 7 bases. Germline CDR1 and CDR2: SEHNR and FQNEAQ (reference sequence). Unmatched junction bases numbered 6, after V lost 5 bases and J lost 6 bases. The CDR3 totals 14 residues. CDR3: CASSQTGFPGELFF. CDR3 DNA: TGTGCCAGCAGCCAGACAGGGTTTCCCGGGGAGCTGTTTTTT.

Written as DNA, the CDR3 is TGTGCCAGCACCTCGGCTGGTGACACCGGGGAGCTGTTTTTT. Translated: CASTSAGDTGELFF. The rearrangement uses TRBV7-9 and TRBJ2-2; D remains unclear. The germline V gene has CDR1 SEHNR and CDR2 FQNEAQ (reference sequence). This CDR3 is built from 14 residues. With 7 bases removed from V and 3 bases from J, the gap between germline ends came to 12 bases.

The table lists this clonotype with a count of one. A much larger clone differs from this one at a single base, so this may be a read error. The V call is TRBV2, the J call TRBJ1-1; TRBD1 is a possible D gene (5 bases). CDR1 SNHLY and CDR2 FYNNEI come from the germline V gene. This CDR3 is 16 amino acids long. CDR3 DNA sequence: TGTGCCAGCAGGTCGGGCAGGGCAGCGTCGAACACTGAAGCTATCTTT. Its translation: CASRSGRAASNTEAIF.

The V gene is TRBV30, the J gene TRBJ2-2, with unresolved D. Germline CDR1 reads GTSNPN; CDR2 reads SVGIG (reference sequence). V was clipped by 1 base and J by 6 bases, with 0 bases between them. This CDR3 is built from 10 residues. DNA for the CDR3: TGTGCCTGGAGTGCCGGGGAGCTGTTTTTT. Protein sequence: CAWSAGELFF.

This clonotype was picked up many times. The chain uses TRBV7-3 and TRBJ2-1; no firm D call. V lost 1 base, J lost 3 bases, and 4 bases lay in between. Germline V CDR1 and CDR2: SGHTA, FQGTGA. CDR3 length equals 13 residues. The CDR3 nucleotides read TGTGCCAGCAGCTTAATGTTCTACAATGAGCAGTTCTTC. Translation gives CASSLMFYNEQFF.

This chain links TRBV11-2 with TRBJ2-7, with a tentative D call TRBD2 (5 bases). Trimming took 1 base from V and 6 from J, leaving 7 bases between them. Germline lookup yields CDR1 SGHAT and CDR2 FQNNGV. The CDR3 is 12 amino acids. CDR3 sequence: CASSLVGVEQYF. In nucleotides, the CDR3 is TGTGCCAGCAGCTTAGTCGGGGTCGAGCAGTACTTC.

The V gene is TRBV20-1, the J gene TRBJ1-4; D ambiguous. Trimming stripped 1 base from V and 4 bases from J, with 19 bases between. Germline V gives CDR1 DFQATT, CDR2 SNEGSKA (reference sequence). CDR3 length: 17 amino acids. The CDR3 loop is CSARVERATPLNEKLFF. In DNA form, the CDR3 reads TGCAGTGCTAGAGTAGAAAGAGCGACCCCCCTTAATGAAAAACTGTTTTTT.

V usage is TRBV7-3 and J usage is TRBJ2-5, with TRBD2 matching over 8 bases. Germline CDR1 and CDR2: SGHTA and FQGTGA. Trimming removed 3 bases from V and 5 bases from J; junction bases left unmatched: 8. CDR3 length equals 15 residues. The CDR3 DNA follows: TGTGCCAGCAGCTTTGGCGGGGGGTCGGTGGAGACCCAGTACTTC. Protein product: CASSFGGGSVETQYF.

This clonotype was observed a handful of times. The rearrangement links TRBV9 to TRBJ2-3; 10 bases fit TRBD1. The CDR3 covers 17 residues. The V gene's germline CDR1 is SGDLS and CDR2 YYNGEE. The V segment lost 4 bases and the J segment 3 bases; nucleotides outside the gene matches: 11. The CDR3 DNA sequence: TGTGCCAGCAGCCCACTCTTATGGACAGGGGGAACAGATACGCAGTATTTT. Translation gives CASSPLLWTGGTDTQYF.

This clonotype occurred many times. The gene calls are TRBV29-1 and TRBJ2-1; 7 positions agree with TRBD2. The CDR3 totals 15 residues. Per germline, CDR1 SQVTM and CDR2 ANQGSEA. V dropped 7 bases and J dropped 7; count of bases not matched to a gene: 16. CDR3 nucleotide sequence: TGCAGCGGGAGGGCCTGGACTAGAGTGTCAAATGAGCAGTTCTTC. Residues: CSGRAWTRVSNEQFF.

This clonotype was seen many times. The CDR3 is CASSPLAGDEQYF. CDR3 DNA sequence: TGTGCCAGCAGCCCACTAGCGGGAGACGAGCAGTACTTC. The chain uses TRBV13 and TRBJ2-7, with TRBD2 matching over 11 bases. Germline lookup yields CDR1 PRHDT and CDR2 FYEKMQ (reference sequence). The CDR3 sequence is 13 residues long. Trimming removed 5 bases from V and 5 bases from J; junction bases left unmatched: 2. Based on the CDR3 plus reference TRBV13 and TRBJ2-7, the full variable domain is AAGVIQSPRHLIKEKRETATLKCYPIPRHDTVYWYQQGPGQDPQFLISFYEKMQSDKGSIPDRFSAQQFSDYHSELNMSSLELGDSALYFCASSPLAGDEQYFGPGTRLTVT.

The sample holds a few counts of this clonotype. This chain joins TRBV10-3 and TRBJ2-7, with 7 bases identical to TRBD1. Per the germline V gene, CDR1 is ENHRY and CDR2 is SYGVKD. J was trimmed by 0 bases and V by 3 bases; bases with no gene match: 2. The CDR3 has 14 amino acids. The CDR3 DNA sequence: TGTGCCATCAGTGAAGGGGACAGCTCCTACGAGCAGTACTTC. This translates into CAISEGDSSYEQYF.

Details on this clonotype: One base away lies a much larger clone, so this may be a sequencing read error. J is TRBJ1-1 and V is TRBV9, with D unclear. Germline values: CDR1 SGDLS, CDR2 YYNGEE. The CDR3 consists of 13 residues. This CDR3 reads CASSVWDNTGAFF. CDR3 sequence (DNA): TGTGCCAGCAGCGTATGGGATAACACTGGAGCTTTCTTT.

The rearrangement links TRBV7-9 to TRBJ2-3; possible D gene TRBD1, 6 bases. The better agreement between TRBJ1-5 and the DNA end casts doubt on the J call. Germline assignment: CDR1 SEHNR and CDR2 FQNEAQ (reference sequence). The CDR3 has 16 residues. CDR3 bases: TGTGCCAGCAGCTTAGTGGGGACATGGGGCACAGATACGCAGCATTTT. Protein product: CASSLVGTWGTDTQHF.

Remarks on this clonotype: A clone one base away is much larger, so this may be a read error. This sequence joins TRBV11-2 and TRBJ2-1; D remains unclear. Germline loops: CDR1 SGHAT, CDR2 FQNNGV. The CDR3 runs to 13 residues. CDR3 residues: CVSSLVSYNEQFF. Written as DNA, the CDR3 is TGTGTCAGCAGCTTAGTATCATACAATGAGCAGTTCTTC.

With respect to this clonotype: The limits of the CDR3 on the DNA are not certain, so only TCRdb's listed CDR3 is given. The J gene is TRBJ2-7, the V gene TRBV21-1; the table names TRBD2, a call not compared with the DNA. TRBV21-1 is labeled a pseudogene. 20 amino acids form the CDR3, both terminal residues included. The CDR3: CASSKAWASGSTTASYEQYF.

The chain employs TRBV6-1 and TRBJ2-3, with 8 bases aligning to TRBD2. The CDR3 totals 18 residues. Losses at the gene ends were 2 bases for V and 1 base for J; bases not matched to a gene: 11. Germline CDR1 is MNHNS and CDR2 is SASEGT. CDR3 in DNA: TGTGCCAGCAGTGAACCGCGTCTCACTAGCGGACGCACAGATACGCAGTATTTT. Its translation is CASSEPRLTSGRTDTQYF.

A few counts support this clonotype. This rearrangement joins TRBV19 to TRBJ1-5; 10 bases are a match to TRBD1. Germline CDR1 reads LNHDA; CDR2 reads SQIVND (reference sequence). The CDR3 totals 15 residues. V trimming: 4 bases; J trimming: 5 bases; junction bases outside the gene matches: 5. The CDR3 DNA reads as TGTGCCAGTAGTACTCGGACAGGGGGGGATCAGCCCCAGCATTTT. Protein product: CASSTRTGGDQPQHF.